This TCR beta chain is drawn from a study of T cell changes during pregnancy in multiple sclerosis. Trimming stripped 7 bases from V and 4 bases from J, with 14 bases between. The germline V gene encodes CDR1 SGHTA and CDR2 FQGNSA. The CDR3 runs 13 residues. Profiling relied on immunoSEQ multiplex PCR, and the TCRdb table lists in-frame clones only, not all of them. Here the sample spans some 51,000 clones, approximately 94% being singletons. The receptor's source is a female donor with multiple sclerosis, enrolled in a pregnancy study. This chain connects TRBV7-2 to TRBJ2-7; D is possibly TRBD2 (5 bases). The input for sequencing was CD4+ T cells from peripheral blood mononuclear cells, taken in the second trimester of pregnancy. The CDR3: CASTWRLRYEQYF. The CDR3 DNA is TGTGCCAGCACTTGGAGGTTGCGATACGAGCAGTACTTC.